The TCR beta chain described here comes from a study of blood T cell repertoires in COVID-19. Study-wide context: Some COVID-19 samples were acute and others convalescent; all came from the United States, Italy and Spain. T cells, B-cell-depleted T cells, or PBMCs provided the cDNA or gDNA that served as material.

As originally analysed: Quantification of nucleated cells was approximated via reference gene primer amplification. Measured with immunoSEQ multiplex PCR; TCRdb has only the in-frame clones, and not every one. V and J calls plus clone size are reproduced from that table; the DNA served to infer D and trimming. This table holds fewer than 130,000 clones, 88% found once. Specimen: peripheral blood. The clonotype originates from a woman in her fifties or sixties with acute or convalescent COVID-19.

The CDR3 is CSVVLAGTNEQFF. DNA of the CDR3: TGCAGCGTTGTTCTAGCGGGAACCAATGAGCAGTTCTTC. The chain employs TRBV29-1 and TRBJ2-1, with 9 bases that match TRBD2. The V gene's germline CDR1 is SQVTM and CDR2 ANQGSEA. Unmatched junction bases numbered 4, after V lost 4 bases and J lost 6 bases. The length of the CDR3 is 13 residues.